What follows are 27 T cell receptor beta chains derived from one specimen sequenced in a study of CD8 T cells in Susac syndrome. Random hexamers served to reverse transcribe roughly 0.5 to 1 ug RNA. TCRdb ran MiXCR on the immunoSEQ multiplex PCR reads and lists one entry per CDR3 protein. The data contain about 160,000 distinct CDR3 sequences, around 94% of them singletons. Sequencing input: CD4+ T cells from PBMCs. Receptors originate from a human donor with multiple sclerosis.

The chain carries TRBV7-2 and TRBJ2-5, with D possibly TRBD1 on 6 matching bases. CDR1 SGHTA and CDR2 FQGNSA come from the germline V gene. The length of the CDR3 is 13 residues. Between the trimmed V and J ends, which lost 4 bases and 4 bases, there was a span of 10 bases. CDR3 sequence (DNA): TGTGCCAGCAGCTCAGGGGTGCCAGAGACCCAGTACTTC. It is translated as CASSSGVPETQYF.

V is TRBV30 and J is TRBJ2-4; D is uncertain. Looked up from germline, CDR1 is GTSNPN and CDR2 is SVGIG (reference sequence). The CDR3 is made up of 13 amino acids. Trimming pared 5 bases from V and 9 bases from J, leaving 17 bases between. The CDR3 DNA follows: TGTGCCTGGGGCCGGATTCTGCGTGGCATTCAGTACTTC. The encoded protein is CAWGRILRGIQYF.

This chain connects TRBV20-1 to TRBJ2-1; 10 nucleotides agree with TRBD1. From germline, CDR1 is DFQATT and CDR2 SNEGSKA (reference sequence). The V gene end was trimmed by 0 bases and the J gene end by 6 bases; junction bases not matched to a gene: 2. The CDR3 loop spans 14 amino acids. The CDR3 bases are TGCAGTGCTAGAGAGGACAGGGGGGGCAATGAGCAGTTCTTC. It is translated as CSAREDRGGNEQFF.

The J gene is TRBJ2-3, the V gene TRBV29-1; D gene uncertain. This CDR3 is 13 amino acids long. Germline V gives CDR1 SQVTM, CDR2 ANQGSEA. V lost 4 bases to trimming and J lost 1 base, with 9 bases between them. CDR3 nucleotide sequence: TGCAGCGTTGTCGGCTCGGGCACAGATACGCAGTATTTT. This gives the protein CSVVGSGTDTQYF.

The V and J genes are TRBV5-5 and TRBJ2-5, with 8 bases that match TRBD2. CDR1 is SGHKS, CDR2 YYEKEE, per germline (reference sequence). J gave up 2 bases and V 4 bases, and 7 bases lay outside the gene matches. This CDR3 is 15 amino acids long. The CDR3 protein is CASSPPRGGQETQYF. CDR3 coding DNA: TGTGCCAGCAGCCCACCTCGGGGGGGACAAGAGACCCAGTACTTC.

The chain combines TRBV28 with TRBJ1-3; maybe TRBD1 (6 bases). The CDR3 is 15 amino acids. Trimming took off 2 bases at V and 3 bases at J, with 11 bases between the two ends. From germline, CDR1 is MDHEN and CDR2 SYDVKM. DNA for the CDR3: TGTGCCAGCAGTTTAAGGGGGGCGCTTGGAAACACCATATATTTT. It codes for CASSLRGALGNTIYF.

This clonotype was seen just once. The CDR3 loop reads CASLSGDSTDTQYF. CDR3 sequence (DNA): TGTGCCAGCCTTAGCGGTGATAGCACAGATACGCAGTATTTT. V is TRBV6-1 and J is TRBJ2-3; tentatively, D is TRBD2 (6 bases). The V end was cut by 8 bases, the J end by 0 bases, with 12 bases between. The CDR3 is made up of 14 amino acids. Germline V gene data show CDR1 as MNHNS and CDR2 as SASEGT.

The chain links TRBV7-2 to TRBJ2-5; D tentatively fits TRBD1 or TRBD2 (5 bases each). The V end was cut by 2 bases, the J end by 5 bases, with 9 bases between. CDR3 length: 13 residues. Germline V CDR1 and CDR2: SGHTA, FQGNSA. CDR3 nucleotide sequence: TGTGCCAGCAGCTTACTCTGGGGGGAGACCCAGTACTTC. It codes for CASSLLWGETQYF.

The V and J genes are TRBV12-3 or TRBV12-4 and TRBJ1-2; 7 nucleotides line up with TRBD1. J lost 6 bases, V lost 7 bases, and 11 bases had no gene match. The CDR3 has 14 residues. This CDR3 is CASTPGQKSDGYTF. The CDR3 DNA sequence: TGTGCCAGCACCCCGGGACAGAAGTCAGATGGCTACACCTTC.

This clonotype has only one observation. The rearrangement links TRBV3-1 to TRBJ1-2; possibly TRBD1 for D (6 bases). The germline V gene has CDR1 LGHDT and CDR2 YNNKEL (reference sequence). Trimming removed 0 bases from V and 4 bases from J, with 9 bases in between. The length of the CDR3 is 14 residues. This chain's CDR3 is CASSQDTGIYGYTF. CDR3 sequence (DNA): TGTGCCAGCAGCCAAGATACAGGGATCTATGGCTACACCTTC. Filled out from reference TRBV3-1 and TRBJ1-2, the complete variable domain reads DTAVSQTPKYLVTQMGNDKSIKCEQNLGHDTMYWYKQDSKKFLKIMFSYNNKELIINETVPNRFSPKSPDKAHLNLHINSLELGDSAVYFCASSQDTGIYGYTFGSGTRLTVV.

The chain employs TRBV20-1 and TRBJ2-7; TRBD1 might be the D (5 bases). The germline V gene has CDR1 DFQATT and CDR2 SNEGSKA (reference sequence). Deletions cut 3 bases from V and 2 bases from J, with 11 bases between. This CDR3 contains 13 residues. CDR3 DNA: TGCAGTGCTAGCGCACAGGTAGCCTACGAGCAGTACTTC. The encoded protein is CSASAQVAYEQYF.

The CDR3 spells CASSQWTGRGFGYTF. In DNA form, the CDR3 reads TGCGCCAGCAGCCAATGGACAGGGCGGGGGTTTGGCTACACCTTC. The V call is TRBV4-3, the J call TRBJ1-2, with 8 bases that match TRBD1. V was pared by 2 bases and J by 7 bases, with 9 bases of the junction left unmatched. The CDR3 spans 15 residues. The germline V gene encodes CDR1 LGHNA and CDR2 YSLEER.

This clonotype was picked up one time. The J gene is TRBJ2-3, the V gene TRBV5-1; a weak D match, TRBD2 (5 bases). V was shortened by 3 bases and J by 4 bases, with 9 bases between the two germline ends. Germline V gene lookup returns CDR1 SGHRS and CDR2 YFSETQ. This CDR3 comprises 13 residues. CDR3 sequence (DNA): TGCGCCAGCAGCTGGGAGAGGGCAGATACGCAGTATTTT. It codes for CASSWERADTQYF.

This chain connects TRBV18 to TRBJ2-2; D is perhaps TRBD2 (5 bases). Germline V CDR1 and CDR2: KGHSH, LQKENI. This CDR3 contains 14 residues. V was clipped by 0 bases and J by 6 bases, with 8 bases between them. CDR3 residues: CASSPPGVPGELFF. Here the CDR3 DNA reads TGTGCCAGCTCACCACCGGGAGTTCCCGGGGAGCTGTTTTTT.

The rearrangement joins TRBV6-5 to TRBJ2-3; possible D gene TRBD1, 5 bases. Germline V lookup: CDR1 MNHEY, CDR2 SVGAGI. V was cut by 7 bases and J by 2 bases, with 16 bases left in between. This CDR3 is 15 amino acids long. The CDR3 nucleotides read TGTGCCAGCACCCCTAAAGGGGTAATCACAGATACGCAGTATTTT. This codes for CASTPKGVITDTQYF.

The CDR3 nucleotides read TGTGCCAGCAGTCCCAGCGGGACCCCCCCCGAGCAGTACTTC. It codes for CASSPSGTPPEQYF. The V and J genes are TRBV6-6 and TRBJ2-7; 7 bases align to TRBD2. The germline CDR1 and CDR2 sequences are MNHNY and SVGAGI (reference sequence). The junction had 10 bases not matched to a gene; V was cut back by 5 bases and J by 6 bases. The CDR3 is made up of 14 amino acids.

The V and J genes are TRBV12-3 or TRBV12-4 and TRBJ2-1; D remains unclear. Trimming took 8 bases from V and 6 from J, leaving 11 bases between them. The CDR3 length is 12 residues. Written as DNA, the CDR3 is TGTGCCAGCGGGCTGATGAGCAATGAGCAGTTCTTC. The encoded protein is CASGLMSNEQFF.

This chain uses TRBV12-3 or TRBV12-4 with TRBJ2-2, with 8 positions matching TRBD1. The CDR3 is 15 residues long. V shed 4 bases and J 7 bases; nucleotides not matched to a gene: 8. The CDR3 bases are TGTGCCAGCAGTTACGCGACAGGGGTGAGCGGGGAGCTGTTTTTT. This sequence encodes CASSYATGVSGELFF.

Here the CDR3 DNA reads TGTGCCAGCAGCCCCGGAATGAGACCAGACTATGGCTACACCTTC. As protein: CASSPGMRPDYGYTF. The gene calls are TRBV7-3 and TRBJ1-2; D is unclear. Germline V gives CDR1 SGHTA, CDR2 FQGTGA. V lost 5 bases, J lost 3 bases, and 16 bases lay in between. CDR3 length: 15 residues.

The rearrangement uses TRBV20-1 and TRBJ1-3, with D maybe TRBD1 (5 bases). The CDR3 loop spans 14 amino acids. The ends were cut back, 6 bases at V and 4 bases at J, with 16 bases in the middle. Germline V gene data show CDR1 as DFQATT and CDR2 as SNEGSKA (reference sequence). The CDR3 nucleotides are TGCAGTGCCCCGACAGCCGACAGAGGAAACACCATATATTTT. Its translation: CSAPTADRGNTIYF.

V usage is TRBV4-3 and J usage is TRBJ1-5; D gene uncertain. This CDR3 is built from 13 residues. The V gene's germline CDR1 is LGHNA and CDR2 YSLEER. V lost 2 bases and J 8 bases, leaving 10 bases between the germline ends. The CDR3 DNA sequence: TGCGCCAGCAGCCAAACTGGGAGGGAGCCCCAGCATTTT. Translated, it gives CASSQTGREPQHF.

This chain links TRBV25-1 with TRBJ1-1; D is undetermined. CDR3 length equals 8 residues. Germline loops: CDR1 MGHDK, CDR2 SYGVNS. Trimming removed 9 bases from V and 10 bases from J, with 6 bases in between. The CDR3 reads CASRIAFF. The CDR3 nucleotides are TGTGCCAGTAGAATAGCTTTCTTT.

The chain uses TRBV6-6 and TRBJ1-5; the D gene is possibly TRBD1 (6 bases). CDR1 MNHNY and CDR2 SVGAGI come from the germline V gene (reference sequence). CDR3 length: 13 residues. The germline V and J ends were trimmed by 4 bases and 4 bases, with 8 bases remaining between them. The CDR3 DNA reads as TGTGCCAGCAGTTCAGGGGAGAATCAGCCCCAGCATTTT. It specifies CASSSGENQPQHF.

The chain couples TRBV30 to TRBJ1-1; 9 bases are a match to TRBD1. The CDR3 totals 13 residues. Germline CDR1 is GTSNPN and CDR2 is SVGIG (reference sequence). Trimming cost V 4 bases and J 2 bases; bases outside gene matches: 2. The CDR3 here is CAWNRGRNTEAFF. As DNA, the CDR3 is TGTGCCTGGAACAGGGGGCGAAACACTGAAGCTTTCTTT. Full variable domain (remainder filled in from reference TRBV30 and TRBJ1-1): SQTIHQWPATLVQPVGSPLSLECTVEGTSNPNLYWYRQAAGRGLQLLFYSVGIGQISSEVPQNLSASRPQDRQFILSSKKLLLSDSGFYLCAWNRGRNTEAFFGQGTRLTVV.

This clonotype was observed once. The genes are TRBV20-1 and TRBJ2-7; TRBD2 matches at 9 bases. Germline CDR1 and CDR2: DFQATT and SNEGSKA (reference sequence). The CDR3 covers 15 residues. V was pared by 4 bases and J by 4 bases, with 11 bases of the junction left unmatched. The CDR3 reads CSATLVWSGRYEQYF. The CDR3 region has the DNA TGCAGTGCTACCCTTGTGTGGAGCGGGAGGTACGAGCAGTACTTC.

The chain is built from TRBV6-2 or TRBV6-3 and TRBJ1-1; D unclear. CDR3 length: 13 residues. Germline CDR1 and CDR2: MNHEY and SVGEGT. Trimming removed 6 bases from V and 2 bases from J, with 10 bases in between. CDR3 nucleotides: TGTGCCAGCAGAACCATCGTCAACACTGAAGCTTTCTTT. This translates into CASRTIVNTEAFF.

This clonotype was observed a single time. The rearrangement joins TRBV6-6 to TRBJ2-1, with a possible D match to TRBD1 (5 bases). Germline V lookup: CDR1 MNHNY, CDR2 SVGAGI (reference sequence). There are 13 residues in the CDR3. V lost 7 bases, J lost 4 bases, and 11 bases lay in between. The CDR3 reads CASNQDNYNEQFF. DNA of the CDR3: TGTGCCAGCAATCAGGACAATTACAATGAGCAGTTCTTC.